This TCR beta chain emerged from a study of vaccination effects on CD4 cells after COVID-19. ViraFEST used viral peptide pools to expand antigen-specific CD4+ T cells before sequencing. Around day 10 of culture, CD4+ T cells were separated out. Either the BNT162b2 or mRNA-1273 vaccine was given to participants in two doses. For this clone: Its target is unknown.

The V gene lost 1 base and the J gene lost 8 bases, with 6 bases spanning the gap. The CDR3 covers 13 residues. Germline loops: CDR1 SGHTA, CDR2 FQGNSA. Here immunoSEQ multiplex PCR was the method, and the copy in TCRdb shows in-frame clones only, minus some. The sample consists of tens of thousands of clones, around 69% of them appearing once. V gene TRBV7-2 combines with J gene TRBJ1-6; D gene unclear. The starting material was CD4+ T cells from PBMCs cultured with HCoV-229E spike peptides, obtained after COVID-19 vaccination. The clonotype originates from a human donor who received a COVID-19 vaccine. CDR3 loop: CASSLVWDSPLHF. CDR3 bases: TGTGCCAGCAGCTTAGTTTGGGATTCACCCCTCCACTTT. Together with reference TRBV7-2 and TRBJ1-6, the CDR3 gives the full variable domain: GAGVSQSPSNKVTEKGKDVELRCDPISGHTALYWYRQSLGQGLEFLIYFQGNSAPDKSGLPSDRFSAERTGGSVSTLTIQRTQQEDSAVYLCASSLVWDSPLHFGNGTRLTVT.